One TCR beta chain is described in this entry. Antigen unknown. TCRdb's copy holds only in-frame clones and misses some; the assay was immunoSEQ multiplex PCR. The repertoire includes some 31,000 clones, around 70% of them detected once, and roughly 3.5% sits in the top ten. These data belong to a study of PD-1 blockade in classical Hodgkin lymphoma. Study-level background: Intravenous infusions of nivolumab 3 mg/kg reached patients every 2 weeks. Study conclusions and caveats: At baseline, newly diagnosed patients reportedly showed less TCR diversity than healthy donors. Diversity similar to that of newly diagnosed patients was seen at baseline in complete responders. Unlike CD8+ TCR diversity, which did not rise significantly by C4D1, CD4+ TCR diversity did.

Trimming took off 6 bases at V and 7 bases at J, with 12 bases between the two ends. The germline CDR1 and CDR2 sequences are DFQATT and SNEGSKA (reference sequence). This CDR3 is 11 amino acids long. Each patient's relapse followed autologous stem cell transplantation, and brentuximab vedotin exposure varied. This sequence joins TRBV20-1 and TRBJ1-2; no reliable D call. This TCR came from a human donor with classical Hodgkin lymphoma. Sequencing used peripheral blood mononuclear cells (PBMCs), obtained before the second cycle of nivolumab. In nucleotides, the CDR3 is TGCAGTGCCGCGGTGGGGTCTGGCTACACCTTC. Its translation: CSAAVGSGYTF.